The sequence of this T cell receptor beta chain was determined in a study of T cell changes during pregnancy in multiple sclerosis (dated by TCRdb to about 2019). Regarding the research as a whole: The study examined how the T cell repertoire changed over the course of pregnancy in women with multiple sclerosis.

Details on this clone: Its antigen is unknown. Base qualities were left out, and no much larger clone turns up one base away.

Libraries were constructed by the immunoSEQ multiplex PCR assay. Here the immuneACCESS table is served through TCRdb, limited to in-frame sequences with V and J called. Missing clones are a known gap in these copies; in checked studies unresolved V genes cover under half, and the rest lacks a known reason. For this sample there are 73,000 or so clones; 90% appear just once. The ten largest clones add up to roughly 9.5% of the sample. Sequences SGHVS (CDR1) and FQNEAQ (CDR2) are obtained from the germline V gene. There are 14 amino acids in the CDR3, from cysteine to phenylalanine inclusive. Only the CDR3 region is kept as DNA, spanning 42 bases read in frame from base 1. The V end loses 5 bases and the J end loses 1 base, and a stretch of 11 bases separates them.

The sequenced sample was peripheral blood, obtained after pregnancy. The clonotype originates from a female donor in good health, enrolled as a control in a pregnancy study. The chain is assembled from TRBV7-8 and TRBJ1-1; the best D guess is TRBD1, with 6 bases matching. The nucleotide sequence is given as TGTGCCAGCAGCCCTTACAGGGAGAACACTGAAGCTTTCTTT. It encodes CASSPYRENTEAFF.